This T cell receptor (beta chain) was recorded in a study of blood T cells in healthy people across ages. About the research overall: Per two T cells, template switching captured roughly one barcoded beta molecule.

PBMCs, at least 7 million per sample, were isolated. This CDR3 spans 13 amino acids. The ends were cut back, 5 bases at V and 4 bases at J, with 11 bases in the middle. Germline lookup yields CDR1 ENHRY and CDR2 SYGVKD. Sample-barcoded 5' priming and a J-beta primer mix drove a second PCR of roughly 7 to 11 cycles. Every cDNA was tagged by a template-switch adaptor with 12 random nucleotides. Each sample yielded at least 2.5 million CDR3-containing paired-end reads. TCRdb re-called the 5' RACE reads with MiXCR, one entry per CDR3 protein. This table has 550,000 to 750,000 distinct CDR3 sequences, around a fifth appearing once.

The sequencing sample was made of blood. The chain recombines TRBV10-3 with TRBJ2-5; D may be TRBD1 (6 bases). The sequence came from a man between 65 and 85 years old in good health. CDR3 region: CAISSTGRETQYF. The CDR3 nucleotides read TGTGCCATCAGTTCCACAGGGAGAGAGACCCAGTACTTC.